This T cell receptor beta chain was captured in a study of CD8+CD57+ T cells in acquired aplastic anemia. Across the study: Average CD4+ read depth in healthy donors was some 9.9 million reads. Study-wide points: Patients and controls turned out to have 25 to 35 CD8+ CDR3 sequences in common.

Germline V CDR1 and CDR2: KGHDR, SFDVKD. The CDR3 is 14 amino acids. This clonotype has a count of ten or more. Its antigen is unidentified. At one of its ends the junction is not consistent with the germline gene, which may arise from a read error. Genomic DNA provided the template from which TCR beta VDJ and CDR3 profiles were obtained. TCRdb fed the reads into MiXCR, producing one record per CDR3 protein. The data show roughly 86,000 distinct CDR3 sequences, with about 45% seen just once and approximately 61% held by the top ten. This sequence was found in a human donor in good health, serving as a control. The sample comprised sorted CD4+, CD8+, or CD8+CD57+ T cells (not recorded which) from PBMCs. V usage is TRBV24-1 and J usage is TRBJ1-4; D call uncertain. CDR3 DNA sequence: TGTGCCACCACTGATCCCAACGGGAATGAAAAACTGTTTTTT. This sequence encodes CATTDPNGNEKLFF.